A selection of T cell receptor beta chains follows, all from one sample in a study of preoperative IRX-2 immunotherapy in early breast cancer. Profiling relied on immunoSEQ multiplex PCR, and the TCRdb table lists in-frame clones only, not all of them. The sample has about 3,400 clones, about four fifths seen once. Sequences were derived from tumor tissue, sampled after IRX-2 immunotherapy. The receptors were gathered from a human donor with breast cancer. The conserved cysteine and the conserved F or W are not part of the CDR3 here. Fields, in order: J gene, clone size, V gene, CDR3 protein. The listing skips clone size in some rows; elsewhere it reads once, few, many or a size class.

j_gene: TRBJ1-1
abundance: NA
v_gene: TRBV28
CDR3aa: ASSLFRTGSPEAF

j_gene: TRBJ1-4
abundance: NA
v_gene: TRBV11-3
CDR3aa: ASSPDGTNEKLF

j_gene: TRBJ1-1
abundance: NA
v_gene: TRBV7-7
CDR3aa: ASSLKQFGTEAF

j_gene: TRBJ2-1
abundance: NA
v_gene: TRBV5-1
CDR3aa: ASSEGTSGNNEQF

j_gene: TRBJ2-7
abundance: large
v_gene: TRBV1
CDR3aa: ASSEAGTPSSYEQY

j_gene: TRBJ1-1
abundance: NA
v_gene: TRBV5-1
CDR3aa: ASSSSVSNTEAF

j_gene: TRBJ1-6
abundance: once
v_gene: TRBV7-1
CDR3aa: ASSLSGPNSNSPLH

j_gene: TRBJ2-1
abundance: NA
v_gene: TRBV14
CDR3aa: ASSPYGYEQF

j_gene: TRBJ2-1
abundance: NA
v_gene: TRBV19
CDR3aa: ASTTSGYYNEQF

j_gene: TRBJ1-1
abundance: NA
v_gene: TRBV6-8
CDR3aa: ASTSGSMNTEAF

j_gene: TRBJ2-3
abundance: NA
v_gene: TRBV28
CDR3aa: ASSSLGTDTQY

j_gene: TRBJ1-3
abundance: NA
v_gene: TRBV6-8
CDR3aa: ASGQGALGNTIY

j_gene: TRBJ1-4
abundance: NA
v_gene: TRBV28
CDR3aa: ASSLRGRVGFGTNEKLF

j_gene: TRBJ1-2
abundance: NA
v_gene: TRBV19
CDR3aa: ASSAGQKGSGYT

j_gene: TRBJ2-2
abundance: NA
v_gene: TRBV28
CDR3aa: ASSPRTDYTGELF

j_gene: TRBJ2-7
abundance: once
v_gene: TRBV11-3
CDR3aa: ASSPMGGVAYEQY

j_gene: TRBJ1-5
abundance: few
v_gene: TRBV6-8
CDR3aa: ASSRDNQPQH

j_gene: TRBJ2-2
abundance: NA
v_gene: TRBV25-1
CDR3aa: ASSATGTGGTGELF

j_gene: TRBJ1-2
abundance: NA
v_gene: TRBV29-1
CDR3aa: SVWDSANYGYT

j_gene: TRBJ1-6
abundance: few
v_gene: TRBV14
CDR3aa: ASSNTGTAYNSPLH

j_gene: TRBJ2-7
abundance: NA
v_gene: TRBV7-1
CDR3aa: ASSLANPYEQY

j_gene: TRBJ2-3
abundance: NA
v_gene: TRBV6-1
CDR3aa: ASSEGLVGDTQY

j_gene: TRBJ1-1
abundance: NA
v_gene: TRBV19
CDR3aa: ASSLRQGGQTEAF

j_gene: TRBJ2-5
abundance: NA
v_gene: TRBV28
CDR3aa: ASSPQAGQETQY

j_gene: TRBJ1-1
abundance: NA
v_gene: TRBV28
CDR3aa: ASSRFENTEAF

j_gene: TRBJ1-2
abundance: NA
v_gene: TRBV6-8
CDR3aa: ASSNAGITRGYT